The clone carrying this T cell receptor beta chain was seen only a few times. The target antigen is unknown. The germline CDR1 and CDR2 sequences are MNHEY and SMNVEV (reference sequence). Trimming cost V 6 bases and J 5 bases; bases outside gene matches: 9. This CDR3 comprises 14 residues. Unique molecular identifiers were used in preparing the TCRbeta library. One entry per CDR3 protein, called by TCRdb with MiXCR from the PCR reads. This sample has about 200,000 distinct CDR3 sequences; 5.5% to 7% occur once, and the top ten carry 4.5% to 6.5%. The data were taken from a study of T-cell reconstitution after alpha-beta-depleted transplantation in children. Findings of the study overall: By one year post-transplant, T-cell counts and diversity largely arose from T cells that were newly produced. Surviving recipient T cells and intrathymic progenitors accounted for some patients' high TCRbeta diversity at day 60. In patients about two months after transplant, alpha-beta T cells reportedly arose from several hundred expanded graft clones.

The rearrangement links TRBV27 to TRBJ2-5; 7 bases match TRBD2. Sample: PBMCs, taken before TCRalphabeta/CD19-depleted stem cell transplant. This receptor was identified in a boy aged 2 to 10 with acute lymphoblastic leukemia, due to receive a stem cell transplant. DNA for the CDR3: TGTGCCAGCAGCCTATCCGGCGGGAGTGAGACCCAGTACTTC. This codes for CASSLSGGSETQYF.